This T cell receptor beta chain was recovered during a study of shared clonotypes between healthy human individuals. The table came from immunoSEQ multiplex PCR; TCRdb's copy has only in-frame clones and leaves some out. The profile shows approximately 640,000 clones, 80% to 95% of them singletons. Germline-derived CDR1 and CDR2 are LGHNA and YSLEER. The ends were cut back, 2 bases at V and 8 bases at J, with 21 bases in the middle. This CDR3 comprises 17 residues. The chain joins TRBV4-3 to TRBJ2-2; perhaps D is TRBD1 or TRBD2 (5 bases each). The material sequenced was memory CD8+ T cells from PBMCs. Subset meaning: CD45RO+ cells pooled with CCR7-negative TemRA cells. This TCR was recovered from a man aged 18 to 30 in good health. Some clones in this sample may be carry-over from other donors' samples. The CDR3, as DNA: TGCGCCAGCAGCCAATCCCAGGGACCTCTCCCGTTGGGGGAGCTGTTTTTT. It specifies CASSQSQGPLPLGELFF.